What follows are 19 T cell receptor beta chains derived from one specimen sequenced in a study of blood T cells in healthy people across ages. Next came a second PCR, run for roughly 6 to 11 cycles, which used a sample-barcoded 5' primer along with a J-beta primer mix. From the 5' RACE reads, TCRdb called clonotypes with MiXCR, one entry per CDR3 protein. This sample has 850,000 to 1,000,000 distinct CDR3 sequences, with just over 50% found just once. Material: blood. The receptor set was obtained from a woman aged 60-70 years in good health.

This chain joins TRBV9 and TRBJ2-7; 7 bases are a match to TRBD2. Germline V lookup: CDR1 SGDLS, CDR2 YYNGEE. The CDR3 is made up of 15 amino acids. J lost 7 bases, V lost 2 bases, and 12 bases had no gene match. The CDR3 bases are TGTGCCAGCAGCGTTGGGGGGGAGGGCCGCAATGAGCAGTACTTC. Encoded protein: CASSVGGEGRNEQYF.

The table lists this clonotype with a few counts. The chain links TRBV25-1 to TRBJ2-3; D is unclear. CDR1 and CDR2 from the germline V gene are MGHDK and SYGVNS. V shed 6 bases and J shed 4 bases, with 11 bases lying between them. CDR3 length equals 13 residues. The CDR3 DNA follows: TGTGCCAGCAGACCCTATGGGCCAGATACGCAGTATTTT. Translating gives CASRPYGPDTQYF.

As concerns this clonotype: One base away lies a much larger clone, so this may be a sequencing read error. The genes are TRBV7-8 and TRBJ2-3, with 9 bases lining up with TRBD1. Germline V gene data show CDR1 as SGHVS and CDR2 as FQNEAQ. CDR3 length: 15 amino acids. V lost 5 bases to trimming and J lost 2 bases; unmatched junction nucleotides: 5. The CDR3 nucleotides read TGTGCCAGCAGCCACGGGACAGGGAACACAGATACGCAGTATTTT. Its translation is CASSHGTGNTDTQYF.

J is TRBJ1-1 and V is TRBV29-1; D ambiguous. The CDR3 is made up of 12 amino acids. Trimming left V 3 bases short and J 4 bases short, with 9 bases between. CDR1 is SQVTM, CDR2 ANQGSEA, per germline. For the CDR3, the DNA is TGCAGCGTTGAGAAAGGGCCCACTGAAGCTTTCTTT. Amino acids: CSVEKGPTEAFF. The whole variable domain, remainder taken from reference TRBV29-1 and TRBJ1-1, is SAVISQKPSRDICQRGTSLTIQCQVDSQVTMMFWYRQQPGQSLTLIATANQGSEATYESGFVIDKFPISRPNLTFSTLTVSNMSPEDSSIYLCSVEKGPTEAFFGQGTRLTVV.

In its sample, this clonotype was seen a few times. The V and J genes are TRBV6-2 or TRBV6-3 and TRBJ2-7, with D uncertain. Germline values: CDR1 MNHEY, CDR2 SVGEGT. V was shortened by 6 bases and J by 3 bases, with 12 bases between the two germline ends. This CDR3 spans 13 amino acids. This chain's CDR3 is CASSRARNYEQYF. Written as DNA, the CDR3 is TGTGCCAGCAGCCGGGCACGAAACTACGAGCAGTACTTC.

This clonotype was found a few times. V and J are TRBV7-9 and TRBJ1-2, with D tentatively TRBD1 (5 bases). V shed 2 bases and J shed 5 bases, with 9 bases lying between them. Germline CDR1 and CDR2: SEHNR and FQNEAQ (reference sequence). This CDR3 is built from 13 residues. Here the CDR3 DNA reads TGTGCCAGCAGCTTACAGGGATTTTATGGCTACACCTTC. This sequence encodes CASSLQGFYGYTF.

This clonotype was counted between two and nine times. The CDR3 bases are TGCAGTGCTGAGGAATTTGCGGACTACGAGCAGTACTTC. This gives the protein CSAEEFADYEQYF. The chain joins TRBV20-1 to TRBJ2-7; D unclear. Germline V gene sequence: CDR1 DFQATT, CDR2 SNEGSKA (reference sequence). This CDR3 contains 13 residues. Trimming cost V 5 bases and J 3 bases, with 14 bases left between them.

The J gene is TRBJ1-6, the V gene TRBV29-1, with unresolved D. V was shortened by 6 bases and J by 10 bases, with 16 bases between the two germline ends. CDR1 is SQVTM, CDR2 ANQGSEA, per germline. The CDR3 contains 13 residues. The CDR3 DNA follows: TGCAGCGTCCTTGAGGGTAGTGGGTCACCCCTCCACTTT. Its translation: CSVLEGSGSPLHF.

About this clonotype itself: This is likely a read error, given that the CDR3 carries no conserved phenylalanine or tryptophan at its end. The rearrangement uses TRBV30 and TRBJ2-4, with D perhaps TRBD1 (6 bases). The V end lost 0 bases, the J end lost 0 bases, and 15 bases lay between the germline ends. Germline values: CDR1 GTSNPN, CDR2 SVGIG (reference sequence). This CDR3 is 17 amino acids long. The CDR3 DNA follows: TGTGCCTGGAGTGTAGTGGGACATACCTTAGCCAAAAACATTCAGTACGTC. Its protein is CAWSVVGHTLAKNIQYV.

This sequence joins TRBV6-5 and TRBJ2-3; no reliable D call. The CDR3 consists of 14 residues. CDR1 is MNHEY and CDR2 is SVGAGI in the germline V gene. Trimming cost V 0 bases and J 6 bases, with 10 bases left between them. The CDR3 DNA is TGTGCCAGCAGTTACTCGAAGGGCAAGGATACGCAGTATTTT. Its protein is CASSYSKGKDTQYF.

The table lists this clonotype with a few counts. This chain uses TRBV3-1 with TRBJ2-5; 7 bases agree with TRBD1. J was trimmed by 3 bases and V by 0 bases; bases with no gene match: 7. The V gene's germline CDR1 is LGHDT and CDR2 YNNKEL (reference sequence). This CDR3 spans 16 amino acids. The DNA for the CDR3 is TGTGCCAGCAGCCAAGATTTTAGCAGGGGGAAAGAGACCCAGTACTTC. This gives the protein CASSQDFSRGKETQYF.

In this sample, this clonotype turned up a few times. The genes are TRBV30 and TRBJ2-4, with no clear D. This CDR3 has 13 residues. Trimming shortened V by 4 bases and J by 0 bases, and 7 bases separated the two germline ends. CDR1 and CDR2 (germline): GTSNPN, SVGIG (reference sequence). Written as DNA, the CDR3 is TGTGCCTGGACCCCGGTAGCCAAAAACATTCAGTACTTC. Its protein product is CAWTPVAKNIQYF.

The chain couples TRBV2 to TRBJ2-3; the D gene is possibly TRBD2 (6 bases). Trimming shortened V by 7 bases and J by 0 bases, and 17 bases separated the two germline ends. The germline CDR1 and CDR2 sequences are SNHLY and FYNNEI. CDR3 size: 16 residues. In DNA, the CDR3 is TGTGCCAGCAAGAGAGGGCTAGCGAAAAGCACAGATACGCAGTATTTT. Its protein product is CASKRGLAKSTDTQYF. Based on the CDR3 plus reference TRBV2 and TRBJ2-3, the full variable domain is EPEVTQTPSHQVTQMGQEVILRCVPISNHLYFYWYRQILGQKVEFLVSFYNNEISEKSEIFDDQFSVERPDGSNFTLKIRSTKLEDSAMYFCASKRGLAKSTDTQYFGPGTRLTVL.

This clonotype was detected ten times or more. The germline gene is not matched at one end of the junction; a read error may be the cause. This chain connects TRBV12-3 or TRBV12-4 to TRBJ1-4; D is ambiguous. This CDR3 has 14 residues. The CDR3 DNA is TGCGCCAGCAGCTTGGGAGGAACTAATGAAAAACTGTTTTTT. This encodes CASSLGGTNEKLFF.

This clonotype has a count of ten or more. The V gene is TRBV29-1, the J gene TRBJ2-7; 9 bases agree with TRBD2. Germline V gene data show CDR1 as SQVTM and CDR2 as ANQGSEA. This CDR3 spans 12 amino acids. V shed 6 bases and J 3 bases; nucleotides not matched to a gene: 3. CDR3 amino acids: CSVLAGSYEQYF. The CDR3 nucleotides are TGCAGCGTCCTAGCGGGGAGCTACGAGCAGTACTTC.

The chain recombines TRBV11-1 with TRBJ2-3; tentatively, D is TRBD2 (5 bases). The V end lost 5 bases, the J end lost 2 bases, and 17 bases lay between the germline ends. Germline CDR1 and CDR2: SGHAT and FQDESV (reference sequence). The CDR3 runs 16 residues. The CDR3 bases are TGTGCCAGCAGCCTTGCCCCAGCGGCCTACACAGATACGCAGTATTTT. It yields the protein CASSLAPAAYTDTQYF.

There are a few counts of this clonotype. The rearrangement joins TRBV3-1 to TRBJ2-1; 12 bases line up with TRBD2. CDR3 length: 15 amino acids. J was trimmed by 9 bases and V by 4 bases; bases with no gene match: 7. Looked up from germline, CDR1 is LGHDT and CDR2 is YNNKEL (reference sequence). In nucleotides, the CDR3 is TGTGCCAGCAGCCCTAGCGGGAGGGCCTTAGGTGAGCAGTTCTTC. The encoded protein is CASSPSGRALGEQFF.

This clonotype was recorded a few times. V and J are TRBV5-1 and TRBJ2-3, with D maybe TRBD1 (5 bases). CDR3 length: 18 residues. V was clipped by 2 bases and J by 4 bases, with 23 bases between them. Germline V lookup: CDR1 SGHRS, CDR2 YFSETQ. CDR3 loop: CASSFGPQNRHAADTQYF. The CDR3 DNA reads as TGCGCCAGCAGCTTTGGGCCACAAAACAGGCATGCGGCAGATACGCAGTATTTT. Full variable domain (missing parts from reference TRBV5-1 and TRBJ2-3): KAGVTQTPRYLIKTRGQQVTLSCSPISGHRSVSWYQQTPGQGLQFLFEYFSETQRNKGNFPGRFSGRQFSNSRSEMNVSTLELGDSALYLCASSFGPQNRHAADTQYFGPGTRLTVL.

This clonotype was detected once. The chain combines TRBV2 with TRBJ2-7; no reliable D call. Gene TRBJ2-5 matches the end of the DNA better, so the J call may be wrong. The CDR3 spans 12 residues. CDR1 and CDR2 (germline): SNHLY, FYNNEI. CDR3 in amino acids: CASNRSPETQYF. CDR3 coding DNA: TGTGCCAGCAATCGATCCCCGGAGACCCAGTACTTC.